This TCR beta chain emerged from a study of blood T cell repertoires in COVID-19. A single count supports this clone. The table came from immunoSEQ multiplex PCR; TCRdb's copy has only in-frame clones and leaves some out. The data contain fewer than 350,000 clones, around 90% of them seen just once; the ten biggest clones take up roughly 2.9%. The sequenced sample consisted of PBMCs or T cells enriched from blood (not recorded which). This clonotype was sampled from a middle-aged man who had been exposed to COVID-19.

CDR3 loop: CSVGEDTQYF. The DNA for the CDR3 is TGCAGCGTTGGGGAGGATACGCAGTATTTT. The rearrangement uses TRBV29-1 and TRBJ2-3; weak D call: TRBD2 (5 bases). V lost 4 bases, J lost 6 bases, and 5 bases lay in between. CDR1 SQVTM and CDR2 ANQGSEA come from the germline V gene. The CDR3 loop spans 10 amino acids.